This T cell receptor beta chain is from a study of T cell responses to AZD1222 COVID-19 vaccine. Study results and caveats: Donors were largely white British and mainly female; clonal diversity was possibly underestimated.

Assay used: immunoSEQ multiplex PCR; TCRdb lists only in-frame clones, some missing. The sample includes roughly 150,000 clones, approximately 85% of them seen just once. To note about this clone: The antigen remains unidentified.

The CDR3 runs 15 residues. CDR1 and CDR2 from the germline V gene are MNHEY and SVGAGI. Trimming stripped 6 bases from V and 3 bases from J, with 17 bases between. The rearrangement uses TRBV6-5 and TRBJ1-1; D is unclear. This sequence originates from an adult in good health. The specimen comprised peripheral blood, sampled on day 0 of AZD1222 vaccination. The CDR3 loop reads CASRPRTHPDTEAFF. The CDR3 DNA reads TGTGCCAGCAGACCCCGGACCCACCCGGACACTGAAGCTTTCTTT.